One and the same sample provided the 4 T cell receptor beta chains below, sequenced in a study of cytomegalovirus exposure and HLA in healthy donors. The PCR used 60 Vbeta and 13 Jbeta primers. TCRdb's copy holds only in-frame clones and misses some; the assay was immunoSEQ multiplex PCR. The sample includes roughly 120,000 clones, 70% to 80% of them seen just once. Material for sequencing was PBMCs. These receptor sequences come from a man aged 25-40 years in good health and CMV-seropositive.

The chain employs TRBV29-1 and TRBJ2-6; maybe TRBD1 (5 bases). The V end lost 7 bases, the J end lost 0 bases, and 10 bases lay between the germline ends. This CDR3 spans 14 amino acids. Germline CDR1 is SQVTM and CDR2 is ANQGSEA. In DNA form, the CDR3 reads TGCAGCGCCACAGGAGACTCTGGGGCCAACGTCCTGACTTTC. Amino acid sequence: CSATGDSGANVLTF.

V and J are TRBV7-9 and TRBJ2-7; a possible D gene is TRBD2 (7 bases). The ends were cut back, 4 bases at V and 6 bases at J, with 25 bases in the middle. The CDR3 sequence is 17 residues long. Germline CDR1 is SEHNR and CDR2 is FQNEAQ (reference sequence). DNA of the CDR3: TGTGCCAGCAGCTCCACCTTGAGCCGGGGGGCCTTTGGCGAGCAGTACTTC. This sequence encodes CASSSTLSRGAFGEQYF.

The chain combines TRBV28 with TRBJ1-2; the match to TRBD1 covers 7 bases. The CDR3 extends over 14 amino acids. Germline CDR1 is MDHEN and CDR2 is SYDVKM. V trimming: 7 bases; J trimming: 6 bases; junction bases outside the gene matches: 11. The CDR3 DNA reads as TGTGCCAGCACGGTTAAGGGGGCGGGCCATGGCTACACCTTC. Protein product: CASTVKGAGHGYTF.

This chain joins TRBV25-1 and TRBJ2-2, with D possibly being TRBD1 (6 bases). Germline V gene sequence: CDR1 MGHDK, CDR2 SYGVNS. The V gene lost 7 bases and the J gene lost 5 bases, with 11 bases spanning the gap. The length of the CDR3 is 13 residues. The CDR3 nucleotides read TGTGCCAGCAAAACAGGGATGACCGGGGAGCTGTTTTTT. It translates to CASKTGMTGELFF.